Below, 7 T cell receptor beta chains from the same sample are listed, as sequenced in a study of blood T cell repertoires in COVID-19. Libraries were prepared by immunoSEQ multiplex PCR; TCRdb keeps only in-frame clonotypes and omits some of them. The sample shows around 160,000 clones, more than 75% of them seen only once. The sequencing input was peripheral blood. These receptors all come from a man between 60 and 70 years old with active or convalescent COVID-19.

This clone came up once. The chain uses TRBV5-5 and TRBJ2-3; D not resolved. Trimming shortened V by 2 bases and J by 0 bases, and 10 bases separated the two germline ends. The V gene's germline CDR1 is SGHKS and CDR2 YYEKEE (reference sequence). This CDR3 is 15 amino acids long. This CDR3 reads CASSLIEDSTDTQYF. CDR3 nucleotide sequence: TGTGCCAGCAGCTTAATTGAGGATAGCACAGATACGCAGTATTTT.

This chain uses TRBV5-1 with TRBJ2-7; possibly TRBD2 for D (6 bases). This CDR3 contains 16 residues. Per germline, CDR1 SGHRS and CDR2 YFSETQ. The V end lost 0 bases, the J end lost 2 bases, and 15 bases lay between the germline ends. CDR3 DNA sequence: TGCGCCAGCAGCTTGGCCGTTAGCGGAGCCCCCTACGAGCAGTACTTC. It is translated as CASSLAVSGAPYEQYF.

This chain links TRBV12-3 or TRBV12-4 with TRBJ2-1, with 9 bases identical to TRBD2. The V gene end was trimmed by 5 bases and the J gene end by 15 bases; junction bases not matched to a gene: 8. This CDR3 is built from 12 residues. The CDR3: CASSPSSGMWFF. CDR3 bases: TGTGCCAGCAGTCCATCTAGCGGGATGTGGTTCTTC.

This rearrangement joins TRBV6-5 to TRBJ1-2; D not resolved. The V gene lost 1 base and the J gene lost 4 bases, with 7 bases spanning the gap. Germline CDR1 MNHEY, CDR2 SVGAGI. There are 13 residues in the CDR3. The CDR3 region is CASSYLRGYGYTF. The CDR3 DNA reads TGTGCCAGCAGTTACTTGCGGGGCTATGGCTACACCTTC.

V and J are TRBV24-1 and TRBJ2-5; TRBD1 might be the D (5 bases). Germline CDR1 reads KGHDR; CDR2 reads SFDVKD. The CDR3 is 15 residues long. Trimming took 3 bases from V and 5 from J, leaving 15 bases between them. The CDR3 coding sequence is TGTGCCACCAGTGATCCGAAAGGGGTGCGGGAGACCCAGTACTTC. This sequence encodes CATSDPKGVRETQYF.

The V and J genes are TRBV3-1 (or the pseudogene TRBV3-2) and TRBJ1-1, with D unclear. The CDR3 consists of 13 residues. Germline V lookup: CDR1 LGHDT, CDR2 YNNKEL (reference sequence). The V gene lost 2 bases and the J gene lost 5 bases, with 9 bases spanning the gap. The CDR3 loop is CASSQFRGTEAFF. CDR3 coding DNA: TGTGCCAGCAGCCAATTCCGGGGAACTGAAGCTTTCTTT.

V and J are TRBV4-1 and TRBJ2-7; 8 bases align to TRBD1. Germline CDR1 reads MGHRA; CDR2 reads YSYEKL. Trimming at V came to 3 bases and at J to 4 bases, leaving 8 bases not matched to a gene. The CDR3 runs to 15 residues. CDR3 protein: CASSHRDRSEYEQYF. Here the CDR3 DNA reads TGCGCCAGCAGCCACCGGGACAGGAGTGAGTACGAGCAGTACTTC.